The T cell receptor (beta chain) described here comes from a study of cytomegalovirus exposure and HLA in healthy donors. Both 60 Vbeta primers and 13 Jbeta primers went into the PCR. The method was immunoSEQ multiplex PCR; TCRdb's version includes in-frame clones alone and lacks a portion of them. The data contain 130,000 to 150,000 clones, roughly three quarters of them seen just once; the ten biggest clones take up 4.5% to 6%. CDR1 is MGHRA and CDR2 is YSYEKL in the germline V gene. V lost 3 bases and J lost 0; bases outside the gene matches: 4. The CDR3 covers 16 residues. General observations from the study: Among TCR sequences, most were rare, though some public TCRs appeared in many donors.

In this sample, this clone turned up a few times. Its antigen is undetermined. The sequenced sample was PBMCs. The chain is built from TRBV4-1 and TRBJ1-4, with 7 bases matching TRBD1. The clonotype originates from a woman aged 45-65 years in good health and CMV-seronegative. The CDR3 DNA is TGCGCCAGCAGCCACCTGGGACAGACAACTAATGAAAAACTGTTTTTT. It is translated as CASSHLGQTTNEKLFF.